This T cell receptor (beta chain) was observed in a study of neurological immune-mediated disorders. Study-level points and caveats: The highest TCR clonal expansion occurred in HTLV-1-associated myelopathy; multiple sclerosis fell below healthy controls.

Germline V gene sequence: CDR1 SGHKS, CDR2 YYEKEE (reference sequence). With 1 base clipped from V and 5 bases from J, the junction kept 13 bases outside the gene matches. CDR3 size: 18 residues. Synthesis of cDNA was accomplished via 5'RACE employing 10-nucleotide random UMIs. One entry per CDR3 protein results from TCRdb running MiXCR on the 5' RACE reads. The table includes roughly 60,000 distinct CDR3 sequences, around 10% detected once. The table lists this clonotype with many counts. What it binds is unknown. As healthy controls, volunteers from a blood bank in Maryland, USA, were used. The specimen was PBMCs. This sequence was found in a man aged 55-75 years in good health. The rearrangement uses TRBV5-5 and TRBJ2-5; 11 bases are shared with TRBD2. This CDR3 is CASSLSASGGNSFETQYF. CDR3 sequence (DNA): TGTGCCAGCAGCTTGTCGGCTAGCGGGGGGAACTCTTTCGAGACCCAGTACTTC.